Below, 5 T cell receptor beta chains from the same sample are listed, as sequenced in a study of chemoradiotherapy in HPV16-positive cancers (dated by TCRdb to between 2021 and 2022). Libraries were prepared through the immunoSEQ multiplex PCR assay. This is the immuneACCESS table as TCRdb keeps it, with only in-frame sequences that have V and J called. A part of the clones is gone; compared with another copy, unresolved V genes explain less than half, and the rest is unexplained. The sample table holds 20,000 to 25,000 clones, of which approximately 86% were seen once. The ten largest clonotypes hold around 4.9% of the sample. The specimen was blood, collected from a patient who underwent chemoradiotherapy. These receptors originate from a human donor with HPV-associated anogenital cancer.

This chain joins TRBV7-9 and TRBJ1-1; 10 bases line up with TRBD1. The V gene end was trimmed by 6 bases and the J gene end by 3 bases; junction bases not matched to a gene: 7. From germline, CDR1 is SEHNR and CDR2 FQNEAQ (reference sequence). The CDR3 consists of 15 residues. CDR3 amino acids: CASRSGQGLDTEAFF. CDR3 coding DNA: TGTGCCAGCAGGTCGGGACAGGGGCTGGACACTGAAGCTTTCTTT.

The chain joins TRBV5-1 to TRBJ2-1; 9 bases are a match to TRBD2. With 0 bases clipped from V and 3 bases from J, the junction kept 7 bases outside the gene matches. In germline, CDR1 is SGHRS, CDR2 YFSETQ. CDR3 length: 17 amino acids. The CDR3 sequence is CASSLVSGGTGYNEQFF. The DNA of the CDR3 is TGCGCCAGCAGCTTGGTTAGCGGGGGAACTGGCTACAATGAGCAGTTCTTC. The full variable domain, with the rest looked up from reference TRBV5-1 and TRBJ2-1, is KAGVTQTPRYLIKTRGQQVTLSCSPISGHRSVSWYQQTPGQGLQFLFEYFSETQRNKGNFPGRFSGRQFSNSRSEMNVSTLELGDSALYLCASSLVSGGTGYNEQFFGPGTRLTVL.

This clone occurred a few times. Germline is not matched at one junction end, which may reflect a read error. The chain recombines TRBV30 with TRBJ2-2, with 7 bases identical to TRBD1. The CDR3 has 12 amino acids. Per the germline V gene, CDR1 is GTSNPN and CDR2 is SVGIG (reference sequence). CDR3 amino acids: CAWSVPTGVLFF. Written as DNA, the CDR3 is TGTGCCTGGAGTGTACCCACAGGGGTGCTGTTTTTT.

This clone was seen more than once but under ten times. The CDR3 DNA follows: TGCGCCAGCAGCCAAGTATTGACAGGGGGCGATAATTCACCCCTCCACTTT. It specifies CASSQVLTGGDNSPLHF. The chain is built from TRBV4-1 and TRBJ1-6; TRBD1 matches at 10 bases. J was trimmed by 5 bases and V by 1 base; bases with no gene match: 5. Germline CDR1 MGHRA, CDR2 YSYEKL. There are 17 residues in the CDR3.

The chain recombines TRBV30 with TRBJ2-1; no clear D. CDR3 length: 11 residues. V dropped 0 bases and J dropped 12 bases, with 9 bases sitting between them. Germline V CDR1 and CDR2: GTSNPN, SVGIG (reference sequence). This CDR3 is CAWSVGHGQFF. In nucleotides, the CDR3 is TGTGCCTGGAGTGTGGGCCATGGGCAGTTCTTC. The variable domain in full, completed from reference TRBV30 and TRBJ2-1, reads SQTIHQWPATLVQPVGSPLSLECTVEGTSNPNLYWYRQAAGRGLQLLFYSVGIGQISSEVPQNLSASRPQDRQFILSSKKLLLSDSGFYLCAWSVGHGQFFGPGTRLTVL.